Shown below are 2 T cell receptor beta chains from a single sample sequenced in a study of blood T cell repertoires in COVID-19. Clones were read by immunoSEQ multiplex PCR, and TCRdb kept only the in-frame ones, dropping some. The sample includes around 220,000 clones, nearly 90% of them seen just once. The sequenced sample consisted of PBMCs or T cells enriched from blood (not recorded which). These receptors were obtained from a man aged 25-45 years who had been exposed to COVID-19.

This chain connects TRBV5-1 to TRBJ1-4; maybe TRBD1 (5 bases). The germline V gene has CDR1 SGHRS and CDR2 YFSETQ. CDR3 length equals 15 residues. V was cut by 0 bases and J by 7 bases, with 13 bases left in between. CDR3 protein: CASSLDRRIGEKLFF. The CDR3 coding sequence is TGCGCCAGCAGCTTGGACAGGCGTATCGGTGAAAAACTGTTTTTT.

This chain connects TRBV18 to TRBJ1-6; D is ambiguous. Trimming removed 3 bases from V and 11 bases from J, with 8 bases in between. The CDR3 runs 12 residues. Germline CDR1 is KGHSH and CDR2 is LQKENI. Here the CDR3 DNA reads TGTGCCAGCTCACCCCTGGCGGCACCCCTCCACTTT. It is translated as CASSPLAAPLHF. Full variable domain (missing parts from reference TRBV18 and TRBJ1-6): NAGVMQNPRHLVRRRGQEARLRCSPMKGHSHVYWYRQLPEEGLKFMVYLQKENIIDESGMPKERFSAEFPKEGPSILRIQQVVRGDSAAYFCASSPLAAPLHFGNGTRLTVT.